One TCR beta chain is described in this entry. These data are taken from a study of blood T cell repertoires in COVID-19. Study-level background: Italy, Spain and the United States were the sources of the convalescent and acute COVID-19 samples.

Germline V gene sequence: CDR1 LGHDT, CDR2 YNNKEL (reference sequence). The CDR3 runs 14 residues. Trimming removed 1 base from V and 4 bases from J, with 7 bases in between. Data came from immunoSEQ multiplex PCR; TCRdb stores just in-frame clones and leaves some out. In the table there are about 110,000 clones, approximately 70% of which are singletons. The chain combines TRBV3-1 (or the pseudogene TRBV3-2) with TRBJ2-2, with a tentative D call TRBD2 (6 bases). Input material: peripheral blood. This TCR was sampled from a woman in her thirties or forties with acute or convalescent COVID-19. DNA for the CDR3: TGTGCCAGCAGCCAAGCGCGGGGCACCGGGGAGCTGTTTTTT. Translation gives CASSQARGTGELFF.